These 9 T cell receptor beta chains were sequenced from one sample in a study of shared clonotypes between healthy human individuals. The naive CD8 fraction comprised CD45RO-negative cells positively selected for CCR7 and excluded terminally differentiated effector memory CD45RA+ cells. Only in-frame clones appear in the TCRdb table, and some are missing; sequencing was by immunoSEQ multiplex PCR. The data contain about 680,000 clones, about 92% of them seen just once; the ten biggest clones take up 20% to 25%. The sample was naive CD8+ T cells sorted from blood. The source is a young man in good health.

DNA of the CDR3: TGTGCCAGCAGCTTACGGCGGGACAACCGTGAAGAGACCCAGTACTTC. It yields the protein CASSLRRDNREETQYF. The rearrangement links TRBV7-7 to TRBJ2-5; D tentatively reads TRBD1 or TRBD2 (6 bases each). This CDR3 region has 16 residues. V lost 2 bases and J 3 bases, leaving 16 bases between the germline ends. Looked up from germline, CDR1 is SSHAT and CDR2 is FNYEAQ (reference sequence).

J is TRBJ2-1 and V is TRBV7-9; D possibly corresponds to TRBD1 (5 bases). The CDR3 length is 15 residues. Trimming stripped 3 bases from V and 3 bases from J, with 12 bases between. Germline CDR1 SEHNR, CDR2 FQNEAQ (reference sequence). Written as DNA, the CDR3 is TGTGCCAGCAGCTTCAAGGGGTACGACTACAATGAGCAGTTCTTC. Protein sequence: CASSFKGYDYNEQFF.

The J gene is TRBJ1-1, the V gene TRBV27; D is undetermined. The CDR3 is made up of 13 amino acids. V lost 5 bases to trimming and J lost 4 bases, with 11 bases between them. The germline V gene encodes CDR1 MNHEY and CDR2 SMNVEV (reference sequence). The CDR3: CASSPSVSTEAFF. The CDR3 nucleotides are TGTGCCAGCAGTCCATCCGTGAGCACTGAAGCTTTCTTT.

The V and J genes are TRBV7-2 and TRBJ1-2; 8 bases align to TRBD1. The V gene end was trimmed by 8 bases and the J gene end by 4 bases; junction bases not matched to a gene: 9. From germline, CDR1 is SGHTA and CDR2 FQGNSA. The CDR3 is 14 amino acids. Here the CDR3 DNA reads TGTGCCAGCGGTGGGACAGGAGGGGCCTATGGCTACACCTTC. Its translation is CASGGTGGAYGYTF.

This chain connects TRBV5-5 to TRBJ2-7; D unclear. Germline CDR1 and CDR2: SGHKS and YYEKEE (reference sequence). Between the trimmed V and J ends, which lost 4 bases and 3 bases, there was a span of 17 bases. The CDR3 consists of 15 residues. The CDR3 reads CASSLAPGLNYEQYF. CDR3 coding DNA: TGTGCCAGCAGCCTCGCACCGGGTCTCAACTACGAGCAGTACTTC. Full variable domain (outside the CDR3, taken from reference TRBV5-5 and TRBJ2-7): DAGVTQSPTHLIKTRGQQVTLRCSPISGHKSVSWYQQVLGQGPQFIFQYYEKEERGRGNFPDRFSARQFPNYSSELNVNALLLGDSALYLCASSLAPGLNYEQYFGPGTRLTVT.

V and J are TRBV10-3 and TRBJ2-3, with D unresolved. V was shortened by 3 bases and J by 10 bases, with 8 bases between the two germline ends. Germline V gene sequence: CDR1 ENHRY, CDR2 SYGVKD. This CDR3 has 11 residues. CDR3 nucleotides: TGTGCCATCAGTGACGTGGCGGCGCAGTATTTT. Encoded protein: CAISDVAAQYF.

The rearrangement uses TRBV5-4 and TRBJ1-1; no clear D gene. The V gene's germline CDR1 is SGHNT and CDR2 YYREEE (reference sequence). The germline V and J ends were trimmed by 0 bases and 0 bases, with 9 bases remaining between them. The CDR3 contains 15 residues. CDR3 loop: CASSLAGAMNTEAFF. The CDR3 DNA is TGTGCCAGCAGCTTGGCAGGAGCAATGAACACTGAAGCTTTCTTT.

This clone showed up just once. V gene TRBV4-1 combines with J gene TRBJ2-7, with a tentative D call TRBD1 (6 bases). The CDR3 is 15 amino acids. Germline assignment: CDR1 MGHRA and CDR2 YSYEKL. Trimming shortened V by 1 base and J by 5 bases, and 15 bases separated the two germline ends. CDR3 coding DNA: TGCGCCAGCAGCCAAGCCCTAAGGGGGAAAAACGAGCAGTACTTC. This gives the protein CASSQALRGKNEQYF.

The V call is TRBV5-4, the J call TRBJ1-1; D not certain. Germline CDR1 reads SGHNT; CDR2 reads YYREEE (reference sequence). The CDR3 is made up of 15 amino acids. V lost 4 bases, J lost 1 base, and 14 bases lay in between. For the CDR3, the DNA is TGTGCCAGCAGCCCCGGCAAGGGCAGGAACACTGAAGCTTTCTTT. This translates into CASSPGKGRNTEAFF.